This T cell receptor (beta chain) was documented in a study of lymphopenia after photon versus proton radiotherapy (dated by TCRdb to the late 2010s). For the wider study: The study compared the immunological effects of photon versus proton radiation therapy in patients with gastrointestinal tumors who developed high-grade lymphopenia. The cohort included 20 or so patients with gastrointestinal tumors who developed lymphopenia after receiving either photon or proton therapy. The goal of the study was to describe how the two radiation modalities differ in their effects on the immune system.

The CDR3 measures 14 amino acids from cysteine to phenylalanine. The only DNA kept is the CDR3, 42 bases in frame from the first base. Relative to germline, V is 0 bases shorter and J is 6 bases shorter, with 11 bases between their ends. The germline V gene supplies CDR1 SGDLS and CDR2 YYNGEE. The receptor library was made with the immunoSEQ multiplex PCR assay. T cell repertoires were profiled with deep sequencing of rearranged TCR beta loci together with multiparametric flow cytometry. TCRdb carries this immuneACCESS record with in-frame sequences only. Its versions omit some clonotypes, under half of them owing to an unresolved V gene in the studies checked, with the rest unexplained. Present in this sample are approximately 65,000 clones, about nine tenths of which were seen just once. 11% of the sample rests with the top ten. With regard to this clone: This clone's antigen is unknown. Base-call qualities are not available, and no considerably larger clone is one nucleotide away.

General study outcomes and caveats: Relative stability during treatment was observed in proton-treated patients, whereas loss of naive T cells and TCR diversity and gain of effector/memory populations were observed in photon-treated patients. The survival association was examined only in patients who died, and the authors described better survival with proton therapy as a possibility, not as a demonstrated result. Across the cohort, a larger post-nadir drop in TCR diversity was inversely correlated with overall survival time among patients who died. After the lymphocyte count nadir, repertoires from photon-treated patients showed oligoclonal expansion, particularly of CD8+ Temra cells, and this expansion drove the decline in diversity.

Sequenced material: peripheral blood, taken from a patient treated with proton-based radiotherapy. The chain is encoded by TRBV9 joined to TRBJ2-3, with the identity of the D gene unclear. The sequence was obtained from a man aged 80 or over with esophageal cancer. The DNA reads TGTGCCAGCAGCGTAGATAAGGTCACGGATACGCAGTATTTT. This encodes CASSVDKVTDTQYF.